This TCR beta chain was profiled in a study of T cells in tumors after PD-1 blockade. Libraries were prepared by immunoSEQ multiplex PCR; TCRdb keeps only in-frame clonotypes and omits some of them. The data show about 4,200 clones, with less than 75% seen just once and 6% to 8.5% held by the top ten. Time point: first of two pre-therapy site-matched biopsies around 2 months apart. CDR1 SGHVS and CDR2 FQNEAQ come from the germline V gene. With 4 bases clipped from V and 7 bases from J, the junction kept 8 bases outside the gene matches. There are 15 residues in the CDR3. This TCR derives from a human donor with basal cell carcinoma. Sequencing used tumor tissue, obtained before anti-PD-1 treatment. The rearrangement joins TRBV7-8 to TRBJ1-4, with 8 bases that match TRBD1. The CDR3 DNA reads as TGTGCCAGCAGCTCGAAGGACAGGGAGGTTGAAAAACTGTTTTTT. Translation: CASSSKDREVEKLFF.